The present T cell receptor (beta chain) was sequenced within a study of PD-L1 blockade in urothelial cancer. Whole-study context: Per blood sample, T cells had a median of roughly 140,000.

Time point defined: pretreatment peripheral blood. Urothelial carcinoma in patients was locally advanced or metastatic. All patients handed over anywhere from 1 to 8 samples, pretreatment and on-treatment. Germline CDR1 and CDR2: SQVTM and ANQGSEA. Trimming removed 6 bases at V and 3 bases at J, with 6 bases between. There are 11 residues in the CDR3. TCRdb's table, derived via immunoSEQ multiplex PCR, lists solely in-frame clones and lacks some. Among tens of thousands of clones listed, around 81% were seen once. The genes are TRBV29-1 and TRBJ2-1; D gene ambiguous. This sequence was found in a man in his 60s with urothelial cancer. The starting material was PBMCs, obtained around atezolizumab (anti-PD-L1) treatment. CDR3 DNA: TGCAGCGTCCTATTCTACAATGAGCAGTTCTTC. As protein: CSVLFYNEQFF.